The rows below give T cell receptor beta chains drawn from one sample of a study of blood T cells in healthy people across ages. TCRdb reanalysed the 5' RACE reads using MiXCR and keeps one entry per CDR3 protein. The sample lists about 970,000 distinct CDR3 sequences, roughly 51% occurring once. Input material: blood. Receptors originate from a woman in her fifties or sixties in good health. Each CDR3 is given with its conserved first and last residue. Fields, in order: J gene, D gene, clone size, V gene, CDR3 protein, CDR3 DNA. A D gene is named only where the DNA matches it firmly. Part of the rows lack a size; the others show once, few, many or a class for expanded clones.

>TRBJ2-7|-|few|TRBV6-2/TRBV6-3
CASSYSSEQYF
TGTGCCAGCAGTTACTCGAGCGAGCAGTACTTC
>TRBJ2-3|-|-|TRBV5-1
CASSLISSRADTQYF
TGCGCCAGCAGCTTAATCTCCAGCAGGGCGGATACGCAGTATTTT
>TRBJ2-1|TRBD2|few|TRBV11-2
CASSLTQTSPQFF
TGTGCCAGCAGCTTAACCCAGACTAGCCCGCAGTTCTTC
>TRBJ2-5|-|few|TRBV5-1
CASSFGAQRETQYF
TGCGCCAGCAGCTTTGGTGCGCAGAGGGAGACCCAGTACTTC
>TRBJ1-6|-|-|TRBV7-2
CANSLAGPSSYNSPLHF
TGTGCCAACAGCTTAGCTGGCCCTAGCTCCTATAATTCACCCCTCCACTTT
>TRBJ2-2|-|once|TRBV12-3/TRBV12-4
CASRQQFAGELFF
TGTGCCAGCAGGCAGCAGTTTGCCGGGGAGCTGTTTTTT
>TRBJ2-7|-|few|TRBV7-9
CASSLGSVGQYF
TGTGCCAGCAGCTTGGGCTCCGTCGGGCAGTACTTC
>TRBJ2-1|TRBD1|-|TRBV28
CASSATSTGAEQFF
TGTGCCAGCAGCGCTACCTCTACAGGGGCCGAGCAGTTCTTC
>TRBJ2-5|TRBD1|-|TRBV27
CASSEWTGAIEETQYF
TGTGCCAGCAGTGAATGGACAGGGGCGATCGAGGAGACCCAGTACTTC
>TRBJ2-7|-|many|TRBV10-2
CASRDGPYEQYF
TGCGCCAGCAGGGACGGACCCTACGAGCAGTACTTC
>TRBJ2-4|-|-|TRBV28
CASSFREMTLAKNIQYF
TGTGCCAGCAGTTTTCGCGAAATGACTTTAGCCAAAAACATTCAGTACTTC
>TRBJ2-7|-|-|TRBV6-1
CASNSYEQYF
TGTGCCAGCAACTCCTACGAGCAGTACTTC
>TRBJ2-7|-|-|TRBV5-1
CASSPDQWEQYF
TGCGCCAGCAGCCCGGACCAGTGGGAGCAGTACTTC
>TRBJ2-7|-|-|TRBV15
CATATHRDPTNSYEQYF
TGTGCCACCGCTACCCACCGGGACCCTACCAATAGCTACGAGCAGTACTTC
>TRBJ1-2|-|few|TRBV20-1
CSARVRDQLYGYTF
TGCAGTGCTAGGGTCCGGGACCAACTTTATGGCTACACCTTC
>TRBJ2-5|-|few|TRBV27
CASSSLPLSPRETQYF
TGTGCCAGCAGTTCCCTCCCCCTCTCCCCGAGGGAGACCCAGTACTTC
>TRBJ2-5|TRBD1|few|TRBV28
CASSRDREYF
TGTGCCAGCAGCCGGGACAGGGAGTACTTC
>TRBJ2-7|-|few|TRBV7-2
CASSLGYGGPYEQYF
TGTGCCAGCAGCTTAGGGTATGGCGGCCCCTACGAGCAGTACTTC
>TRBJ2-5|-|-|TRBV28
CASRRTRDGETQYF
TGTGCCAGCAGGCGAACCAGGGACGGGGAGACCCAGTACTTC
>TRBJ2-5|-|few|TRBV11-2
CASSLHGGDPSYGQYF
TGTGCCAGCAGCTTACACGGCGGGGACCCCTCCTACGGGCAGTACTTC
>TRBJ2-5|-|-|TRBV6-5
CASSYYRGSSETQYF
TGTGCCAGCAGTTACTACAGAGGATCTTCGGAGACCCAGTACTTC
>TRBJ2-3|TRBD1|-|TRBV7-9
CASSLQGQGKADTQYF
TGTGCCAGCAGCCTCCAGGGACAGGGGAAAGCAGATACGCAGTATTTT
>TRBJ2-3|-|-|TRBV20-1
CSAVSPSRRAGTQYF
TGCAGTGCCGTCTCTCCTAGTAGGCGGGCCGGAACGCAGTATTTT
>TRBJ2-7|-|-|TRBV7-2
CASSLVVRGHEQYF
TGTGCCAGCAGCTTAGTCGTAAGAGGACACGAGCAGTACTTC
>TRBJ2-3|TRBD2|few|TRBV4-1
CASSRDWTSGITDTQYF
TGCGCCAGCAGCCGCGATTGGACTAGCGGAATCACAGATACGCAGTATTTT
>TRBJ2-5|-|few|TRBV6-2/TRBV6-3
CASSSRDQETQYF
TGTGCCAGCAGTTCGAGGGACCAAGAGACCCAGTACTTC
>TRBJ2-7|TRBD1|-|TRBV19
CASRPGTGLDEQYF
TGTGCCAGTAGACCCGGGACAGGGCTCGACGAGCAGTACTTC